Shown below are 19 T cell receptor beta chains from a single sample sequenced in a study of spatial heterogeneity in lung cancer. Indicated time point: blood at routine non-recurrence follow-up after resection. TCRs were sequenced from unsorted whole RNA of tumor, nontumor lung or PBMC. A single record per CDR3 protein comes from TCRdb applying MiXCR to the 5' RACE reads. The data show 25,000 to 30,000 distinct CDR3 sequences, roughly 6% seen once. Source: PBMCs, taken at follow-up. These receptors were obtained from a male donor with early-stage non-small cell lung cancer.

In this sample, this clonotype turned up a few times. The chain employs TRBV2 and TRBJ2-2, with D hard to call. This CDR3 region has 13 residues. V was clipped by 6 bases and J by 0 bases, with 5 bases between them. CDR1 is SNHLY, CDR2 FYNNEI, per germline. The chain's CDR3 is CASRVANTGELFF. The CDR3, as DNA: TGTGCCAGCAGAGTTGCGAACACCGGGGAGCTGTTTTTT.

This rearrangement joins TRBV2 to TRBJ2-1; D gene unclear. Germline V gene sequence: CDR1 SNHLY, CDR2 FYNNEI. Trimming left V 6 bases short and J 6 bases short, with 18 bases between. The CDR3 extends over 15 amino acids. CDR3 amino acids: CASRASATSFNEQFF. The CDR3 coding sequence is TGTGCCAGCAGGGCGAGTGCCACCTCATTCAATGAGCAGTTCTTC.

V is TRBV20-1 and J is TRBJ2-7; 10 bases match TRBD1. The CDR3 is 13 amino acids. In germline, CDR1 is DFQATT, CDR2 SNEGSKA (reference sequence). Trimming at V came to 5 bases and at J to 3 bases, leaving 4 bases not matched to a gene. DNA of the CDR3: TGCAGTGCTTCTCGGGACAGGGGCTACGAGCAGTACTTC. Protein: CSASRDRGYEQYF.

There are many counts of this clonotype. V and J are TRBV7-2 and TRBJ2-3, with TRBD2 matching over 7 bases. There are 15 residues in the CDR3. Germline V CDR1 and CDR2: SGHTA, FQGNSA. Trimming took 5 bases from V and 0 from J; bases not matched to a gene: 5. CDR3 sequence (DNA): TGTGCCAGCAGCCCCCGACTAGCTAGCACAGATACGCAGTATTTT. Translating it yields CASSPRLASTDTQYF.

The table lists this clonotype with a few counts. This rearrangement joins TRBV2 to TRBJ1-1; 8 bases are shared with TRBD1. The germline CDR1 and CDR2 sequences are SNHLY and FYNNEI. The CDR3 has 12 amino acids. V was pared by 10 bases and J by 5 bases, with 6 bases of the junction left unmatched. In DNA form, the CDR3 reads TGTGCCACGGACAGGGAGGGGACTGAAGCTTTCTTT. Protein product: CATDREGTEAFF.

In its sample, this clonotype was seen many times. This chain connects TRBV2 to TRBJ2-2; D not resolved. Looked up from germline, CDR1 is SNHLY and CDR2 is FYNNEI. V was shortened by 8 bases and J by 9 bases, with 7 bases between the two germline ends. The CDR3 runs to 10 residues. The CDR3 DNA follows: TGTGCCAGCGGTAACCGGGAGCTGTTTTTT. This gives the protein CASGNRELFF.

In its sample, this clonotype was seen many times. The chain combines TRBV5-1 with TRBJ2-5; D possibly matches TRBD1 or TRBD2 (5 bases each). V lost 1 base and J 1 base, leaving 14 bases between the germline ends. Germline-derived CDR1 and CDR2 are SGHRS and YFSETQ. The CDR3 is 16 amino acids. CDR3 nucleotide sequence: TGCGCCAGCAGCTTGTTTGGGGGAGCATCCCAAGAGACCCAGTACTTC. It codes for CASSLFGGASQETQYF.

This clonotype was counted ten times or more. The chain carries TRBV20-1 and TRBJ2-1, with 7 positions matching TRBD2. CDR1 and CDR2 (germline): DFQATT, SNEGSKA (reference sequence). The ends lost 2 bases at V and 9 bases at J; junction bases unmatched: 10. This CDR3 has 14 amino acids. The CDR3 is CSARTTSVSREQFF. CDR3 in DNA: TGCAGTGCTAGAACCACTAGCGTTTCCCGTGAGCAGTTCTTC.

This clonotype was counted only a few times. J is TRBJ1-2 and V is TRBV7-9; no definite D call. This CDR3 contains 12 residues. V lost 8 bases to trimming and J lost 1 base, with 8 bases between them. Germline CDR1 is SEHNR and CDR2 is FQNEAQ (reference sequence). The CDR3 loop reads CASFTLNYGYTF. CDR3 sequence (DNA): TGTGCCAGCTTCACTCTTAACTATGGCTACACCTTC.

This clonotype was seen a handful of times. The V call is TRBV5-1, the J call TRBJ2-2; D is perhaps TRBD1 (6 bases). Between the trimmed V and J ends, which lost 4 bases and 2 bases, there was a span of 12 bases. The germline V gene encodes CDR1 SGHRS and CDR2 YFSETQ. This CDR3 has 15 residues. The DNA of the CDR3 is TGCGCCAGCAGCCCGGCAGGGGTTAACACCGGGGAGCTGTTTTTT. Its translation: CASSPAGVNTGELFF.

This clonotype has ten or more counts. J is TRBJ2-1 and V is TRBV29-1, with D possibly being TRBD2 (6 bases). The CDR3 extends over 14 amino acids. Trimming cost V 5 bases and J 0 bases, with 11 bases left between them. Germline loops: CDR1 SQVTM, CDR2 ANQGSEA. The CDR3 region has the DNA TGCAGCGTTTCCCCGGGAGACTCCTACAATGAGCAGTTCTTC. Translation: CSVSPGDSYNEQFF.

Ten or more counts support this clonotype. The chain uses TRBV29-1 and TRBJ2-1; 9 nucleotides agree with TRBD2. The CDR3 runs 16 residues. Germline V gives CDR1 SQVTM, CDR2 ANQGSEA. With V trimmed by 4 bases and J by 5 bases, 12 bases remained unmatched. CDR3 in amino acids: CSVAGTSSTGDNEQFF. The CDR3 DNA reads TGCAGCGTTGCTGGGACTAGCTCCACGGGGGACAATGAGCAGTTCTTC.

This clonotype was counted many times. The CDR3: CASSLQGMNTEAFF. The CDR3 DNA reads TGTGCCAGCAGCTTACAGGGAATGAACACTGAAGCTTTCTTT. The chain couples TRBV7-9 to TRBJ1-1; a weak D match, TRBD1 (5 bases). CDR1 and CDR2 (germline): SEHNR, FQNEAQ (reference sequence). V gave up 2 bases and J gave up 0 bases, with 7 bases separating them. The CDR3 is 14 residues long. Full variable domain (remainder filled in from reference TRBV7-9 and TRBJ1-1): DTGVSQNPRHKITKRGQNVTFRCDPISEHNRLYWYRQTLGQGPEFLTYFQNEAQLEKSRLLSDRFSAERPKGSFSTLEIQRTEQGDSAMYLCASSLQGMNTEAFFGQGTRLTVV.

This clonotype was counted ten times or more. The chain recombines TRBV5-1 with TRBJ2-1, with D possibly being TRBD1 or TRBD2 (6 bases each). Trimming took off 0 bases at V and 6 bases at J, with 13 bases between the two ends. The CDR3 covers 15 residues. CDR1 and CDR2 from the germline V gene are SGHRS and YFSETQ. The DNA of the CDR3 is TGCGCCAGCAGCTTGGGACTGGAGGGGGTCAATGAGCAGTTCTTC. Translating gives CASSLGLEGVNEQFF.

The chain employs TRBV5-1 and TRBJ1-1; TRBD1 agrees at 7 bases. J gave up 7 bases and V 0 bases, and 3 bases lay outside the gene matches. Germline V gives CDR1 SGHRS, CDR2 YFSETQ. CDR3 length: 13 residues. The CDR3 spells CASSLGGQREAFF. CDR3 nucleotide sequence: TGCGCCAGCAGCTTGGGGGGACAGCGTGAAGCTTTCTTT.

This clonotype appeared many times. The rearrangement joins TRBV29-1 to TRBJ1-5; D uncertain. The V end lost 6 bases, the J end lost 5 bases, and 11 bases lay between the germline ends. CDR3 length: 12 residues. The V gene's germline CDR1 is SQVTM and CDR2 ANQGSEA. CDR3 sequence reads: CSVAQADQPQHF. The CDR3 DNA reads as TGCAGCGTAGCGCAGGCGGATCAGCCCCAGCATTTT.

In its sample, this clonotype was seen many times. The rearrangement links TRBV7-2 to TRBJ2-3; a weak D match, TRBD2 (6 bases). Trimming pared 2 bases from V and 6 bases from J, leaving 12 bases between. The CDR3 spans 14 residues. Germline loops: CDR1 SGHTA, CDR2 FQGNSA. The CDR3 nucleotides read TGTGCCAGCAGCTTAAGTTGGGGGGTGGATACGCAGTATTTT. It specifies CASSLSWGVDTQYF.

To note about this clonotype: A much larger clone differs from this one at a single base, so this may be a read error. The genes are TRBV12-3 or TRBV12-4 and TRBJ2-1; TRBD2 aligns across 8 bases. The V gene end was trimmed by 6 bases and the J gene end by 9 bases; junction bases not matched to a gene: 16. The CDR3 is 16 residues long. CDR3 DNA sequence: TGTGCCAGCAGCAACCTATTGAGCGGGGGCGTTGGTGAGCAGTTCTTC. Amino acids: CASSNLLSGGVGEQFF.

At least ten counts were recorded for this clonotype. This chain uses TRBV4-2 with TRBJ1-5; maybe TRBD1 (5 bases). The length of the CDR3 is 17 residues. The ends were cut back, 1 base at V and 4 bases at J, with 17 bases in the middle. Germline CDR1 is LGHNA and CDR2 is YNFKEQ. The CDR3 nucleotides are TGTGCCAGCAGCCAAGCTTCCGGGACCGGCGGGAATCAGCCCCAGCATTTT. Protein sequence: CASSQASGTGGNQPQHF.